What follows are 5 T cell receptor beta chains derived from one specimen sequenced in a study of blood T cell repertoires in COVID-19. The table came from immunoSEQ multiplex PCR; TCRdb's copy has only in-frame clones and leaves some out. The table lists around 300,000 clones, 88% of them singletons. Sequenced input: peripheral blood. The receptors were gathered from a woman younger than 45 with COVID-19, enrolled during active disease.

The gene calls are TRBV6-5 and TRBJ1-4, with 7 bases that match TRBD1. The junction had 11 bases not matched to a gene; V was cut back by 0 bases and J by 10 bases. The CDR3 contains 16 residues. Germline values: CDR1 MNHEY, CDR2 SVGAGI. CDR3 in DNA: TGTGCCAGCAGTTACTCACCCGCGACAGGGCAATTAAAACTGTTTTTT. Translated, it gives CASSYSPATGQLKLFF.

About this clone: Relative to the germline gene, one junction end is altered; a read error may explain this. The chain links TRBV19 to TRBJ2-1; the match to TRBD1 covers 9 bases. CDR1 and CDR2 (germline): LNHDA, SQIVND (reference sequence). This CDR3 has 15 residues. The CDR3 protein is CVSSTTGGPYNEQFF. The CDR3 coding sequence is TGTGTCAGTAGTACAACAGGGGGCCCCTACAATGAGCAGTTCTTC.

The chain carries TRBV2 and TRBJ1-5; tentatively, D is TRBD1 (5 bases). Looked up from germline, CDR1 is SNHLY and CDR2 is FYNNEI. Trimming left V 5 bases short and J 5 bases short, with 13 bases between. The CDR3 runs 14 residues. This CDR3 is CASSPREGDQPQHF. The CDR3 nucleotides read TGTGCCAGCAGTCCCAGGGAGGGCGATCAGCCCCAGCATTTT.

The chain employs TRBV21-1 and TRBJ1-5. TRBV21-1 is shown as a pseudogene. The CDR3 contains 17 residues. CDR3 coding DNA: TGTGCCAGCAGCCCCGAAGACCGCCCGGGAGACAATCAGCCCCAGCATTTT. Its translation is CASSPEDRPGDNQPQHF.

V gene TRBV5-1 combines with J gene TRBJ2-2; no firm D call. Germline V gives CDR1 SGHRS, CDR2 YFSETQ. Between the trimmed V and J ends, which lost 0 bases and 2 bases, there was a span of 5 bases. The CDR3 extends over 14 amino acids. CDR3 protein: CASSLDLNTGELFF. CDR3 nucleotide sequence: TGCGCCAGCAGCTTGGACTTAAACACCGGGGAGCTGTTTTTT.